Each of the 13 T cell receptor beta chains below was sequenced from the same sample in a study of blood T cell repertoires in COVID-19. Only in-frame clones appear in the TCRdb table, and some are missing; sequencing was by immunoSEQ multiplex PCR. The sample holds 200,000 or so clones, about 91% seen once. The sample consisted of PBMCs or T cells enriched from blood (not recorded which). These TCRs come from a woman aged 35 to 49 with acute COVID-19.

The gene calls are TRBV5-1 and TRBJ2-7, with TRBD2 matching 7 bases. The germline gives CDR1 SGHRS, CDR2 YFSETQ. The CDR3 has 14 residues. Trimming cost V 4 bases and J 3 bases; bases outside gene matches: 7. The CDR3 here is CASSAVPGGYEQYF. The CDR3 coding sequence is TGCGCCAGCAGCGCCGTGCCGGGGGGCTACGAGCAGTACTTC.

In DNA form, the CDR3 reads TGTGCCAGCAGCCATCTCGACGGGGAGGGTGAGCAGTTCTTC. It codes for CASSHLDGEGEQFF. The rearrangement links TRBV14 to TRBJ2-1, with TRBD2 identical over 7 bases. This CDR3 has 14 amino acids. Germline CDR1 SGHDN, CDR2 FVKESK. The J segment lost 9 bases and the V segment lost 3 bases, leaving 8 bases of the junction unmatched.

This chain joins TRBV9 and TRBJ2-7; TRBD2 matches 12 bases. The CDR3 has 14 amino acids. CDR1 and CDR2 (germline): SGDLS, YYNGEE. Losses at the gene ends were 4 bases for V and 4 bases for J; bases not matched to a gene: 3. CDR3 nucleotide sequence: TGTGCCAGCAGCCCTGGGACTAGCGGGTACGAGCAGTACGTC. It codes for CASSPGTSGYEQYV.

CDR3 nucleotide sequence: TGTGCCAGCAGCTTTGGACAGGGTGGGAGCCAAGAGACCCAGTACTTC. This sequence encodes CASSFGQGGSQETQYF. The V call is TRBV7-9, the J call TRBJ2-5; 8 nucleotides match TRBD1. The trim removed 3 bases at V and 1 base at J, leaving 7 bases unmatched. Germline assignment: CDR1 SEHNR and CDR2 FQNEAQ (reference sequence). The CDR3 spans 16 residues.

As to this clone: A read error may produce the germline difference seen at one junction end. V usage is TRBV2 and J usage is TRBJ1-2, with 7 bases fitting TRBD1. This CDR3 is 11 amino acids long. The germline V gene has CDR1 SNHLY and CDR2 FYNNEI. The CDR3 nucleotides are TGTGCCAGCAGTTCGACAGGGCGCCAGGCCTTC. It yields the protein CASSSTGRQAF.

The chain employs TRBV9 and TRBJ2-3, with 13 bases matching TRBD2. The V segment lost 0 bases and the J segment 4 bases; nucleotides outside the gene matches: 5. Germline CDR1 reads SGDLS; CDR2 reads YYNGEE. CDR3 length: 17 amino acids. The CDR3 DNA sequence: TGTGCCAGCAGCGTAGATACTAGCGGGGGGGTAGCAGATACGCAGTATTTT. It translates to CASSVDTSGGVADTQYF.

The chain recombines TRBV12-5 with TRBJ1-6; D is ambiguous. Trimming stripped 6 bases from V and 7 bases from J, with 7 bases between. CDR1 is LGHNT, CDR2 FRNRAP, per germline. CDR3 length: 12 amino acids. CDR3 sequence: CASGVANSPLHF. CDR3 sequence (DNA): TGTGCTAGTGGGGTAGCAAATTCACCCCTCCACTTT.

The chain uses TRBV10-3 and TRBJ2-3, with 9 bases that match TRBD2. With V trimmed by 7 bases and J by 5 bases, 7 bases remained unmatched. Germline loops: CDR1 ENHRY, CDR2 SYGVKD. The CDR3 covers 14 residues. This CDR3 reads CAINPGLAKDTQYF. DNA of the CDR3: TGTGCCATCAACCCAGGACTAGCGAAAGATACGCAGTATTTT.

This rearrangement joins TRBV28 to TRBJ1-5; tentative D call: TRBD1 (6 bases). The CDR3 spans 14 residues. The V gene lost 4 bases and the J gene lost 4 bases, with 11 bases spanning the gap. Looked up from germline, CDR1 is MDHEN and CDR2 is SYDVKM. Written as DNA, the CDR3 is TGTGCCAGCAGTTCCCCAGGGGTTAATCAGCCCCAGCATTTT. Residues: CASSSPGVNQPQHF.

The chain is built from TRBV6-5 and TRBJ1-6; no firm D call. The CDR3 length is 14 residues. The ends were cut back, 7 bases at V and 3 bases at J, with 10 bases in the middle. Germline V gives CDR1 MNHEY, CDR2 SVGAGI. Here the CDR3 DNA reads TGTGCCAGCAACCTTGGCCTCTATAATTCACCCCTCCACTTT. Its translation: CASNLGLYNSPLHF.

The chain combines TRBV7-9 with TRBJ2-1; 9 bases fit TRBD1. V lost 5 bases, J lost 5 bases, and 7 bases stayed unmatched. This CDR3 is 15 amino acids long. Germline V CDR1 and CDR2: SEHNR, FQNEAQ (reference sequence). The CDR3 reads CASSHGTGIHNEQFF. CDR3 sequence (DNA): TGTGCCAGCAGCCACGGGACAGGGATCCACAATGAGCAGTTCTTC. The whole variable domain, remainder taken from reference TRBV7-9 and TRBJ2-1, is DTGVSQNPRHKITKRGQNVTFRCDPISEHNRLYWYRQTLGQGPEFLTYFQNEAQLEKSRLLSDRFSAERPKGSFSTLEIQRTEQGDSAMYLCASSHGTGIHNEQFFGPGTRLTVL.

The chain recombines TRBV11-3 with TRBJ2-5; possibly TRBD2 for D (6 bases). Trimming pared 4 bases from V and 10 bases from J, leaving 22 bases between. Germline lookup yields CDR1 SGHNT and CDR2 YENEEA. The CDR3 runs to 15 residues. The CDR3 loop reads CASSSQGGGYSDQYF. The DNA of the CDR3 is TGTGCCAGCAGCTCCCAGGGTGGGGGGTATAGTGACCAGTACTTC.

The chain links TRBV27 to TRBJ1-1; D uncertain. Germline CDR1 is MNHEY and CDR2 is SMNVEV (reference sequence). This CDR3 has 14 amino acids. The V gene lost 5 bases and the J gene lost 1 base, with 11 bases spanning the gap. The CDR3 DNA is TGTGCCAGCAGTCCTTTGGGGAGGAACACTGAAGCTTTCTTT. Its protein product is CASSPLGRNTEAFF.